This T cell receptor beta chain was documented in a study of T cells in Graves' hyperthyroidism and ophthalmopathy. The CDR3 is made up of 15 amino acids. Per germline, CDR1 SNHLY and CDR2 FYNNEI. Hyperthyroidism in the patients, aged 18 to 65, was newly diagnosed and under 2 months in duration. Comments on this clonotype: This may come from a read error, since a much larger clone is one base off.

Authors of the study amplified TCR beta CDR3 regions from RNA transcripts. The TCR CDR3 was amplified in a first-round RT-PCR using the HTBI primer set. Via MiXCR, TCRdb re-called the multiplex PCR reads, giving one row per CDR3 protein. The repertoire holds about 710,000 distinct CDR3 sequences, with about a sixth as singletons. The TCR comes from a man aged 18-30 years with Graves' hyperthyroidism. Sequenced sample: blood. The chain couples TRBV2 to TRBJ2-2; D might be TRBD2 (6 bases). CDR3: CASSEIAENTGGLFF. The CDR3 DNA sequence: TGTGCCAGCAGTGAGATAGCGGAGAACACCGGGGGGCTGTTTTTT.